The rows below give T cell receptor beta chains drawn from one sample of a study of response to subunit inactivated influenza vaccine. TCRdb analysed the RT-PCR reads with MiXCR anew, one entry per CDR3 protein. The table records under 800,000 distinct CDR3 sequences, roughly 13% of them present only once. This specimen consisted of PBMCs from blood, obtained 14 to 15 days before vaccination. The receptors were sampled from a middle-aged man who received an inactivated influenza vaccine. The CDR3 runs from the conserved cysteine through the conserved F or W. A D gene is named only where the DNA matches it firmly. The size field is filled for only some rows; it gives once, few, many or a size class.

>-|TRBV5-1|-|TRBJ2-3
CASSLALGGPSTDTQYF
TGCGCCAGCAGCTTGGCCCTGGGGGGACCTAGCACAGATACGCAGTATTTT
>-|TRBV14|-|TRBJ2-5
CASSQARGQETQYF
TGTGCCAGCAGCCAAGCCCGGGGCCAAGAGACCCAGTACTTC
>once|TRBV7-9|-|TRBJ2-1
CASGLGPPVNNEQFF
TGTGCCAGCGGCTTAGGCCCCCCGGTCAACAATGAGCAGTTCTTC
>few|TRBV20-1|TRBD2|TRBJ2-3
CSARLAVSTDTQYF
TGCAGTGCTCGACTAGCGGTTAGCACAGATACGCAGTATTTT
>-|TRBV12-3/TRBV12-4|-|TRBJ2-2
CASSTGAGGRELFF
TGTGCCAGCAGTACCGGGGCTGGTGGCCGGGAGCTGTTTTTT
>-|TRBV20-1|-|TRBJ2-7
CSARERKSLSYEQYF
TGCAGTGCTAGAGAGAGGAAGTCCCTATCCTACGAGCAGTACTTC
>few|TRBV7-2|TRBD2|TRBJ2-3
CASSSLGGAYDTQYF
TGTGCCAGCAGCTCTCTCGGGGGGGCGTACGATACGCAGTATTTT
>-|TRBV2|-|TRBJ2-2
CASSKVGLTNTGELFF
TGTGCCAGCAGTAAGGTCGGACTGACGAACACCGGGGAGCTGTTTTTT
>-|TRBV25-1|-|TRBJ2-7
CASSDALQGEQYF
TGTGCCAGCAGTGATGCCCTCCAAGGCGAGCAGTACTTC
>-|TRBV14|-|TRBJ2-7
CASSQALGRSSYEQYF
TGTGCCAGCAGCCAAGCTTTGGGACGGAGCTCCTACGAGCAGTACTTC
>few|TRBV5-5|TRBD1|TRBJ1-6
CASSDRVTSYNSPLHF
TGTGCCAGCAGCGACAGGGTAACCTCCTATAATTCACCCCTCCACTTT
>few|TRBV20-1|-|TRBJ2-3
CSASSWSPSPLTQYF
TGCAGTGCTAGTTCTTGGAGTCCCTCCCCACTTACGCAGTATTTT
>few|TRBV20-1|TRBD1|TRBJ2-7
CSAATGGTYEQYF
TGCAGTGCTGCGACAGGGGGGACCTACGAGCAGTACTTC
>few|TRBV5-1|-|TRBJ2-7
CASSLGQPAFYEQYF
TGCGCCAGCAGCTTGGGGCAGCCCGCCTTCTACGAGCAGTACTTC
>-|TRBV20-1|-|TRBJ2-7
CSARDLGVTRSQVQYF
TGCAGTGCTAGAGATCTAGGGGTGACAAGATCCCAAGTGCAGTACTTC
>few|TRBV10-2|TRBD1|TRBJ2-7
CASTTPGQGYSYEQYF
TGCGCCAGCACCACTCCGGGACAGGGGTACTCCTACGAGCAGTACTTC
>many|TRBV29-1|-|TRBJ1-1
CSVEARRLEAFF
TGCAGCGTTGAAGCCCGCAGACTTGAAGCTTTCTTT
>-|TRBV24-1|TRBD2|TRBJ2-1
CATQWGGSYNEQFF
TGTGCCACCCAATGGGGGGGCTCCTACAATGAGCAGTTCTTC
>-|TRBV20-1|TRBD2|TRBJ2-1
CSARQPGLVYNEQFF
TGCAGTGCTAGACAACCGGGACTAGTTTACAATGAGCAGTTCTTC
>many|TRBV12-3/TRBV12-4|TRBD2|TRBJ2-3
CASSLARLAADTQYF
TGTGCCAGCAGTTTAGCTCGACTAGCTGCAGATACGCAGTATTTT
>few|TRBV29-1|-|TRBJ2-3
CSVGKQRTDTQYF
TGCAGCGTTGGAAAACAGCGCACAGATACGCAGTATTTT
>-|TRBV7-2|-|TRBJ1-6
CASSIGAGSPLHF
TGTGCCAGCAGCATAGGTGCGGGGTCACCCCTCCACTTT
>many|TRBV20-1|-|TRBJ2-7
CSANIVYEQYF
TGCAGTGCCAACATCGTCTACGAGCAGTACTTC
>-|TRBV28|TRBD1|TRBJ2-3
CASSFRTGRTNTQYF
TGTGCCAGCAGTTTCCGGACAGGGCGGACCAATACGCAGTATTTT
>few|TRBV20-1|TRBD1|TRBJ2-7
CSATSGTGGAGNEQYF
TGCAGTGCTACCTCCGGGACAGGGGGCGCTGGGAACGAGCAGTACTTC
>few|TRBV27|TRBD1|TRBJ2-3
CASSMTGGADTQYF
TGTGCCAGCAGTATGACAGGGGGGGCAGATACGCAGTATTTT
>-|TRBV9|-|TRBJ2-7
CASSRNDRDEQYF
TGTGCCAGCAGCCGGAACGATAGGGACGAGCAGTACTTC
>few|TRBV4-1|-|TRBJ1-2
CASSQGGARASNYGYTF
TGCGCCAGCAGCCAAGGTGGCGCCCGCGCTTCTAACTATGGCTACACCTTC
>many|TRBV5-1|-|TRBJ2-7
CASSLRGDYEQYF
TGCGCCAGCAGCTTGCGAGGAGACTACGAGCAGTACTTC
>few|TRBV28|TRBD1|TRBJ2-1
CASSPLDRVSNEQFF
TGTGCCAGCAGTCCGCTGGACAGGGTCAGCAATGAGCAGTTCTTC
>few|TRBV11-2|-|TRBJ2-1
CASSPKTRDGPYNEQFF
TGTGCCAGCAGCCCTAAAACACGGGACGGCCCCTACAATGAGCAGTTCTTC
>few|TRBV6-2/TRBV6-3|TRBD2|TRBJ2-3
CASSYLLAEHTDTQYF
TGTGCCAGCAGTTACTTACTAGCGGAGCACACAGATACGCAGTATTTT
>few|TRBV4-3|TRBD2|TRBJ2-3
CASSQGVAGGPDTQYF
TGCGCCAGCAGCCAAGGTGTGGCGGGAGGGCCAGATACGCAGTATTTT
>many|TRBV7-2|TRBD1|TRBJ1-2
CASTHAGGQGNNYGYTF
TGTGCCAGCACCCACGCCGGGGGACAGGGGAATAACTATGGCTACACCTTC
>few|TRBV4-1|TRBD2|TRBJ2-3
CASSPAGLDTQYF
TGCGCCAGCAGCCCAGCGGGGCTGGATACGCAGTATTTT
>few|TRBV12-3/TRBV12-4|TRBD2|TRBJ2-1
CASRPTSGEKGEQFF
TGTGCCAGCAGGCCTACTAGCGGGGAGAAGGGTGAGCAGTTCTTC
>few|TRBV20-1|-|TRBJ2-3
CSARVGASGTDTQYF
TGCAGTGCTAGAGTTGGGGCTAGCGGCACAGATACGCAGTATTTT
>few|TRBV5-4|TRBD2|TRBJ2-7
CASSLQRGSSYEQYF
TGTGCCAGCAGCTTGCAGCGGGGGAGCTCCTACGAGCAGTACTTC
>few|TRBV27|TRBD2|TRBJ2-3
CASSGRTSGSQGASTDTQYF
TGTGCCAGCAGTGGACGGACTAGCGGGAGTCAAGGAGCTAGCACAGATACGCAGTATTTT
>few|TRBV7-6|TRBD2|TRBJ2-7
CASSLEGAGGIFEQYF
TGTGCCAGCAGCTTAGAGGGAGCGGGGGGGATTTTCGAGCAGTACTTC
>-|TRBV6-1|-|TRBJ2-1
CASSGTGKGSYNEQFF
TGTGCCAGCAGTGGAACAGGAAAAGGCTCCTACAATGAGCAGTTCTTC
>-|TRBV12-3/TRBV12-4|TRBD2|TRBJ2-2
CASSPTGRHTGELFF
TGTGCCAGCAGTCCGACCGGGAGGCACACCGGGGAGCTGTTTTTT
>few|TRBV20-1|-|TRBJ1-5
CSATLPGGHQPQHF
TGCAGTGCTACCCTTCCGGGGGGACATCAGCCCCAGCATTTT
>-|TRBV4-3|-|TRBJ2-5
CASSQDVYQETQYF
TGCGCCAGCAGCCAAGATGTCTACCAAGAGACCCAGTACTTC
>-|TRBV4-3|-|TRBJ2-4
CASRGGGLDIQYF
TGCGCCAGCAGAGGAGGGGGCCTAGACATTCAGTACTTC
>few|TRBV5-8|TRBD2|TRBJ2-1
CASSFSGGAHNEQFF
TGTGCCAGCAGCTTTAGCGGGGGGGCACACAATGAGCAGTTCTTC
>few|TRBV10-3|-|TRBJ1-1
CAISDPRSHTEAFF
TGTGCCATCAGTGATCCGAGGTCCCACACTGAAGCTTTCTTT
>many|TRBV11-2|-|TRBJ2-1
CASSLGPDSYNEQFF
TGTGCCAGCAGCCTGGGACCGGATAGCTACAATGAGCAGTTCTTC
>-|TRBV19|-|TRBJ2-6
CASSADAGPSAGANVLTF
TGTGCCAGTAGTGCTGACGCGGGACCCAGCGCTGGGGCCAACGTCCTGACTTTC
>-|TRBV2|TRBD1|TRBJ2-3
CASSVARGLEDTQYF
TGTGCCAGCAGTGTAGCCAGGGGGCTGGAAGATACGCAGTATTTT
>many|TRBV12-3/TRBV12-4|-|TRBJ1-3
CASSTRRGRGKIGNTIYF
TGTGCCAGCAGTACAAGGCGAGGAAGGGGGAAGATTGGAAACACCATATATTTT
>few|TRBV6-5|TRBD2|TRBJ2-1
CASSYDGGSGANEQFF
TGTGCCAGCAGTTACGATGGCGGGAGCGGGGCCAATGAGCAGTTCTTC
>once|TRBV20-1|-|TRBJ2-7
CSARDHAGTSYEQYF
TGCAGTGCTAGAGATCACGCGGGCACCTCCTACGAGCAGTACTTC
>few|TRBV4-1|-|TRBJ2-3
CASSQDGPQRDTQYF
TGCGCCAGCAGCCAAGATGGGCCCCAGAGGGATACGCAGTATTTT
>many|TRBV29-1|TRBD2|TRBJ2-1
CSGKRGSSYNEQFF
TGCAGCGGCAAGCGGGGGAGCTCCTACAATGAGCAGTTCTTC
>many|TRBV3-1|TRBD1|TRBJ1-2
CASSQGTGFGYTF
TGTGCCAGCAGCCAGGGGACAGGGTTTGGCTACACCTTC